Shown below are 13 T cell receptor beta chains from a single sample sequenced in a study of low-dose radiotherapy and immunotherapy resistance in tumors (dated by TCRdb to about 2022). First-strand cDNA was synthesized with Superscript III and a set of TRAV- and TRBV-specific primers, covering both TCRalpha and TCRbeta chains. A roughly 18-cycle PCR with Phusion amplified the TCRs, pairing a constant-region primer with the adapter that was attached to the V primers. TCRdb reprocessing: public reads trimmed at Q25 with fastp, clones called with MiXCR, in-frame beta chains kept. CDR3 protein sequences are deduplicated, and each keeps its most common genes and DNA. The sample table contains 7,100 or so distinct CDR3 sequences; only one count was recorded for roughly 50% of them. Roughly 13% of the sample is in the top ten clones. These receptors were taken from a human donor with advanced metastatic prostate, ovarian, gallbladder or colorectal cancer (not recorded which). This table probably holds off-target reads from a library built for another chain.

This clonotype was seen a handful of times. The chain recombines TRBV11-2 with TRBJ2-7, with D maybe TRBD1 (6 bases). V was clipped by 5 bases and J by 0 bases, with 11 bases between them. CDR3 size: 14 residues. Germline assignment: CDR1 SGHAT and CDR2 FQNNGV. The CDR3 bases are TGTGCCAGCAGCCGAGACAGGTACTCCTACGAGCAGTACTTC. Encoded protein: CASSRDRYSYEQYF.

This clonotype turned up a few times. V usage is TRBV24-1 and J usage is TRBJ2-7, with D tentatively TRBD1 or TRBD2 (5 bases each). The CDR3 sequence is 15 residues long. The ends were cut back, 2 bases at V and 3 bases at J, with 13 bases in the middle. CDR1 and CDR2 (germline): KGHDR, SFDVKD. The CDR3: CATSDSGRAGYEQYF. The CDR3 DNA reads TGTGCCACCAGTGATTCGGGACGGGCGGGCTACGAGCAGTACTTC.

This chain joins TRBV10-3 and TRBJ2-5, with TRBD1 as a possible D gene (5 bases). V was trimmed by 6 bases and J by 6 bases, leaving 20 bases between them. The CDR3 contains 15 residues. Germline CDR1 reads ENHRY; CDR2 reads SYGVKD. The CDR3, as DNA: TGTGCCATCAGGGACCCCGGCAGGGAAAGGAAGACCCAGTACTTC. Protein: CAIRDPGRERKTQYF.

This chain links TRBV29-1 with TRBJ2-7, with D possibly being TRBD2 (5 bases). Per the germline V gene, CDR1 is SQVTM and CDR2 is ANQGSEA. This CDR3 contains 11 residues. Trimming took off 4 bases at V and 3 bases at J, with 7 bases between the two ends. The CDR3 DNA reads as TGCAGCGTTGCCGGGGACTACGAGCAGTACTTC. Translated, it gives CSVAGDYEQYF.

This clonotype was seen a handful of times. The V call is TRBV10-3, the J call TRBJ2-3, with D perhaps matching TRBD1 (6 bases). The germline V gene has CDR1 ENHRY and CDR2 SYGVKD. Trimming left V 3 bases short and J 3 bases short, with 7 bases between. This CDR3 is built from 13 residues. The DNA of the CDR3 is TGTGCCATCAGTGAAGGGGGAACAGATACGCAGTATTTT. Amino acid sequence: CAISEGGTDTQYF.

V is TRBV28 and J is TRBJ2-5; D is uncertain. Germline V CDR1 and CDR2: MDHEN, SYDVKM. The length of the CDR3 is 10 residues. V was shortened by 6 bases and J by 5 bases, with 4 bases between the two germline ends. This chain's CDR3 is CASRGETQYF. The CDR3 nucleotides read TGTGCCAGCAGAGGGGAGACCCAGTACTTC.

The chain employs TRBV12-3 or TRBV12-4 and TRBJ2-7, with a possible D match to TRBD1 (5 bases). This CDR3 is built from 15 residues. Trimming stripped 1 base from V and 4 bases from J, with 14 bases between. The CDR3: CASSLVNRPGYEQYF. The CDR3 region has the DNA TGTGCCAGCAGTTTAGTCAACAGGCCGGGTTACGAGCAGTACTTC.

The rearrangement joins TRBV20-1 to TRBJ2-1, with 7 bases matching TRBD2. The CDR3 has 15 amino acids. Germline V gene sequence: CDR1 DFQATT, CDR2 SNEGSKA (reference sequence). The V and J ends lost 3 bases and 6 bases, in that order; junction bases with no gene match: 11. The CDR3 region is CSASPSLAAGNEQFF. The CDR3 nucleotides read TGCAGTGCTAGTCCAAGTCTAGCGGCAGGCAATGAGCAGTTCTTC.

The CDR3 spells CASSPGFHEQFF. DNA of the CDR3: TGCGCCAGCAGCCCGGGTTTCCATGAGCAGTTCTTC. V is TRBV4-1 and J is TRBJ2-1, with D hard to call. V was shortened by 4 bases and J by 8 bases, with 9 bases between the two germline ends. Germline CDR1 and CDR2: MGHRA and YSYEKL. The CDR3 is 12 amino acids.

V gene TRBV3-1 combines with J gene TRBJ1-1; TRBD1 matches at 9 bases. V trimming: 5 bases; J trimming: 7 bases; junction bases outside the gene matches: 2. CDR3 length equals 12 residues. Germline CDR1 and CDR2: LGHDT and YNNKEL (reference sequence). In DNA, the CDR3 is TGTGCCAGCAGCGGGACAGGGAATGAAGCTTTCTTT. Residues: CASSGTGNEAFF.

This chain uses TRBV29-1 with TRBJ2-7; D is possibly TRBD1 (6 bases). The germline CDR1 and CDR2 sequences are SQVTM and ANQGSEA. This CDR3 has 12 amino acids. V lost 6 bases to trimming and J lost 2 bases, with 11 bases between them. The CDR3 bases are TGCAGCGTGACGACAGGCACCTACGAGCAGTACTTC. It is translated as CSVTTGTYEQYF.

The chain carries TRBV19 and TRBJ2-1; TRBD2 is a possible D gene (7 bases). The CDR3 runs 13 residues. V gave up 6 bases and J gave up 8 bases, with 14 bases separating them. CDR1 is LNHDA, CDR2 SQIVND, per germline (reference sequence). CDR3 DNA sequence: TGTGCCAGTAGCCCCGGGGGGACACATGAGCAGTTCTTC. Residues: CASSPGGTHEQFF. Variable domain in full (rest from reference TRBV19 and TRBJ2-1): DGGITQSPKYLFRKEGQNVTLSCEQNLNHDAMYWYRQDPGQGLRLIYYSQIVNDFQKGDIAEGYSVSREKKESFPLTVTSAQKNPTAFYLCASSPGGTHEQFFGPGTRLTVL.

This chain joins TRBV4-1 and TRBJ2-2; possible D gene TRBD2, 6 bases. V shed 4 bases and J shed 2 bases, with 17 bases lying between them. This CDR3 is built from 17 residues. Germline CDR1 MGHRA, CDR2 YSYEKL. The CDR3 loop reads CASSPTSPDKNTGELFF. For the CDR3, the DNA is TGCGCCAGCAGCCCGACTAGTCCCGACAAAAACACCGGGGAGCTGTTTTTT.